The TCR beta chain under discussion was sequenced for a study of patients and donors after allogeneic stem cell transplantation. One entry per CDR3 protein results from TCRdb running MiXCR on the RT-PCR reads. The table shows under 200,000 distinct CDR3 sequences, with over 25% occurring only once. This CDR3 spans 15 amino acids. In germline, CDR1 is DFQATT, CDR2 SNEGSKA (reference sequence). Trimming cost V 6 bases and J 2 bases, with 19 bases left between them. This clonotype has a handful of counts. Sequenced: blood, either unsorted or a sorted T cell fraction (not recorded which). The chain couples TRBV20-1 to TRBJ1-1; D ambiguous. This clonotype was sampled from a human donor who was either an allogeneic HSCT recipient or a stem cell or donor lymphocyte infusion donor (not recorded which). It is not recorded whose cells these are; they may come from a transplant donor. Written as DNA, the CDR3 is TGCAGTGCCTACCTAGCCGACCGTTATAACACTGAAGCTTTCTTT. Residues: CSAYLADRYNTEAFF.